What follows are 16 T cell receptor beta chains derived from one specimen sequenced in a study of identical twins (dated by TCRdb to about 2016). The library was made by 5' RACE. For sequencing, an Illumina HiSeq 2000 was employed. Clones were called with MiXCR by TCRdb after fastp trimmed the public reads at Q25, and only in-frame beta chains were retained. One record per CDR3 amino acid sequence lists the most common genes and DNA. The sample contains 1.5 million to 2 million distinct CDR3 sequences, about 32% of them found a single time. Less than 0.35% of the sample lies in the top ten. Sequencing was performed on cord blood. Receptors originate from a newborn girl in good health.

The table lists this clonotype with a few counts. The V and J genes are TRBV6-1 and TRBJ2-7, with a possible D match to TRBD1 (6 bases). Germline V lookup: CDR1 MNHNS, CDR2 SASEGT. Trimming pared 7 bases from V and 5 bases from J, leaving 6 bases between. The length of the CDR3 is 10 residues. The CDR3 region has the DNA TGTGCCAGCAACAGGGACGAGCAGTACTTC. It codes for CASNRDEQYF.

The gene calls are TRBV12-3 or TRBV12-4 and TRBJ1-1; 10 bases fit TRBD1. J gave up 6 bases and V 6 bases, and 7 bases lay outside the gene matches. This CDR3 has 14 residues. CDR3 DNA sequence: TGTGCCAGCAGCCCAGACAGGGGGCTCCCTGAAGCTTTCTTT. Protein: CASSPDRGLPEAFF.

This clonotype was detected a few times. The V gene is TRBV6-1, the J gene TRBJ1-2, with D possibly TRBD1 on 6 matching bases. Germline V gene sequence: CDR1 MNHNS, CDR2 SASEGT. V dropped 4 bases and J dropped 0 bases, with 6 bases sitting between them. This CDR3 has 13 amino acids. The chain's CDR3 is CASSGDTNYGYTF. The CDR3 region has the DNA TGTGCCAGCAGTGGGGACACTAACTATGGCTACACCTTC.

This clonotype was found a few times. This chain connects TRBV3-1 to TRBJ2-7, with TRBD2 matching over 9 bases. V lost 1 base, J lost 7 bases, and 17 bases stayed unmatched. The CDR3 covers 18 residues. Per the germline V gene, CDR1 is LGHDT and CDR2 is YNNKEL (reference sequence). CDR3 sequence: CASSQGRRTSVKINEQYF. CDR3 bases: TGTGCCAGCAGCCAAGGCCGCCGGACTAGCGTGAAAATCAATGAGCAGTACTTC.

The rearrangement links TRBV20-1 to TRBJ1-5; no firm D call. The CDR3 runs to 15 residues. In germline, CDR1 is DFQATT, CDR2 SNEGSKA (reference sequence). V lost 3 bases and J 0 bases, leaving 12 bases between the germline ends. The CDR3 spells CSARRRDLSNQPQHF. The CDR3 DNA is TGCAGTGCTAGGAGGCGAGACCTTAGCAATCAGCCCCAGCATTTT.

The chain carries TRBV3-1 and TRBJ2-7; no reliable D call. V was trimmed by 0 bases and J by 5 bases, leaving 5 bases between them. The CDR3 contains 12 residues. Germline CDR1 reads LGHDT; CDR2 reads YNNKEL (reference sequence). The CDR3 here is CASSQDEHEQYF. Written as DNA, the CDR3 is TGTGCCAGCAGCCAAGATGAGCACGAGCAGTACTTC.

The sample holds a few counts of this clonotype. V gene TRBV7-9 combines with J gene TRBJ2-3; weak D call: TRBD1 (6 bases). The V and J ends lost 7 bases and 1 base respectively, with 21 bases between them. Germline V gene lookup returns CDR1 SEHNR and CDR2 FQNEAQ (reference sequence). This CDR3 has 17 amino acids. The CDR3 sequence is CASTIGAGTPRTDTQYF. CDR3 nucleotides: TGTGCCAGCACCATTGGAGCTGGGACACCCCGCACAGATACGCAGTATTTT.

This clonotype was seen only a few times. The chain joins TRBV20-1 to TRBJ2-3; 15 bases line up with TRBD2. The germline V gene encodes CDR1 DFQATT and CDR2 SNEGSKA (reference sequence). V lost 1 base to trimming and J lost 4 bases; unmatched junction nucleotides: 18. This CDR3 contains 21 residues. The chain's CDR3 is CSARGTSGTSGRRWLSDTQYF. The DNA for the CDR3 is TGCAGTGCTAGAGGGACATCCGGGACTAGCGGGAGGCGTTGGCTGTCAGATACGCAGTATTTT.

This clonotype was counted a few times. V is TRBV9 and J is TRBJ2-3; 10 nucleotides agree with TRBD2. CDR3 length equals 15 residues. After removal of 4 bases from V and 5 bases from J, the junction contained 7 bases not matched to a gene. Germline CDR1 reads SGDLS; CDR2 reads YYNGEE. CDR3 residues: CASSRSGRALDTQYF. CDR3 nucleotide sequence: TGTGCCAGCAGCCGAAGCGGGAGGGCCTTAGATACGCAGTATTTT.

With regard to this clonotype: Sequence at one end of the junction differs from germline and may be a read error. V is TRBV11-2 and J is TRBJ2-3, with a weak D call TRBD2 (6 bases). Germline-derived CDR1 and CDR2 are SGHAT and FQNNGV. This CDR3 is 15 amino acids long. The chain's CDR3 is CASSPRDFFTDAQYF. In DNA form, the CDR3 reads TGTGCCAGCAGCCCTCGGGACTTCTTCACAGATGCGCAGTATTTT. Looking up the rest from reference TRBV11-2 and TRBJ2-3 gives the full variable domain: EAGVAQSPRYKIIEKRQSVAFWCNPISGHATLYWYQQILGQGPKLLIQFQNNGVVDDSQLPKDRFSAERLKGVDSTLKIQPAKLEDSAVYLCASSPRDFFTDAQYFGPGTRLTVL.

This chain links TRBV10-1 with TRBJ2-2; 7 bases are a match to TRBD1. This CDR3 comprises 13 residues. Looked up from germline, CDR1 is WNHNN and CDR2 is SYGVQD (reference sequence). Unmatched junction bases numbered 5, after V lost 6 bases and J lost 7 bases. The CDR3 sequence is CASSPTGLGELFF. DNA for the CDR3: TGCGCCAGCAGCCCGACAGGGCTCGGGGAGCTGTTTTTT.

Note on this clonotype: One end of the junction does not line up with germline, which may come from a read error. J is TRBJ2-3 and V is TRBV12-3 or TRBV12-4; 7 bases line up with TRBD1. The CDR3 runs 15 residues. In DNA, the CDR3 is TGTGCCAGCAGGGACAGGCCTGCTAGAGCAGATGCGCAGTATTTT. Amino acids: CASRDRPARADAQYF.

In its sample, this clonotype was seen a few times. CDR3 protein: CASSRGSDRANYGYTF. The CDR3 region has the DNA TGTGCCAGCAGCAGGGGGTCGGACAGAGCTAACTATGGCTACACCTTC. The V call is TRBV27, the J call TRBJ1-2, with 7 bases lining up with TRBD1. Germline trimming cut 6 bases from V and 0 bases from J; bases unmatched to any gene: 10. The CDR3 is 16 residues long. Germline-derived CDR1 and CDR2 are MNHEY and SMNVEV (reference sequence).

The J gene is TRBJ1-6, the V gene TRBV6-6; no clear D gene. Germline V lookup: CDR1 MNHNY, CDR2 SVGAGI (reference sequence). The CDR3 spans 15 residues. Trimming left V 2 bases short and J 0 bases short, with 5 bases between. CDR3 bases: TGTGCCAGCAGTTACGAGGGCTCCTATAATTCACCCCTCCACTTT. Its translation: CASSYEGSYNSPLHF.

This sequence joins TRBV15 and TRBJ2-5; D not certain. CDR1 LNHNV and CDR2 YYDKDF come from the germline V gene (reference sequence). The CDR3 contains 12 residues. Trimming took 1 base from V and 6 from J, leaving 6 bases between them. CDR3: CATSRVTQTQYF. CDR3 nucleotides: TGTGCCACCAGCAGAGTTACGCAGACCCAGTACTTC.

The table lists this clonotype with a few counts. The rearrangement links TRBV5-6 to TRBJ1-2; TRBD1 matches at 10 bases. Germline V gene data show CDR1 as SGHDT and CDR2 as YYEEEE. Germline trimming cut 5 bases from V and 13 bases from J; bases unmatched to any gene: 14. The CDR3 runs to 14 residues. The CDR3 region has the DNA TGTGCCAGCAGGCATAGAAACCCGGGACAGGGGATCACCTTC. Encoded protein: CASRHRNPGQGITF.